The present T cell receptor beta chain was sequenced within a study of regulatory T cells in long-lasting Graves disease. Arm-PCR of CDR3 regions and iRepertoire HTBI primers were the basis on which TCR beta libraries were built. From the multiplex PCR reads, TCRdb called clonotypes with MiXCR, one entry per CDR3 protein. Of 400,000 to 650,000 distinct CDR3 sequences in the sample, approximately 16% are singletons; the top ten hold approximately 25%. This CDR3 contains 15 residues. Germline V gene data show CDR1 as KGHSH and CDR2 as LQKENI. The V gene lost 0 bases and the J gene lost 3 bases, with 11 bases spanning the gap. This clonotype was counted many times. Time point in this sample: newly diagnosed GD, antithyroid drugs for less than 3 months. The TCR library was made from RNA that had been extracted from PBMCs in TRIzol. These sequences were also reported in another study, on T cells in Graves' hyperthyroidism and ophthalmopathy.

Here the sequenced sample was peripheral blood mononuclear cells (PBMCs), taken at new diagnosis, from a patient treated with antithyroid drugs. The TCR originated in a woman aged 40-65 years with Graves disease. The rearrangement uses TRBV18 and TRBJ2-5; D gene unclear. The CDR3 DNA is TGTGCCAGCTCACCACCGTTAGGGAATGAAGAGACCCAGTACTTC. Encoded protein: CASSPPLGNEETQYF. The full variable domain, completed using reference TRBV18 and TRBJ2-5, is NAGVMQNPRHLVRRRGQEARLRCSPMKGHSHVYWYRQLPEEGLKFMVYLQKENIIDESGMPKERFSAEFPKEGPSILRIQQVVRGDSAAYFCASSPPLGNEETQYFGPGTRLLVL.